The clone carrying this T cell receptor (beta chain) was counted many times. The data are from a study of neurological immune-mediated disorders. The CDR3 consists of 15 residues. Germline CDR1 is MNHNS and CDR2 is SASEGT. The V gene lost 4 bases and the J gene lost 7 bases, with 17 bases spanning the gap. TCRdb re-called the 5' RACE reads with MiXCR, one entry per CDR3 protein. The table has about 84,000 distinct CDR3 sequences, approximately 10% seen once. Sequencing input: PBMCs. The chain has TRBV6-1 and TRBJ2-1; D call uncertain. This sequence originates from a man aged 35 to 55 in good health. CDR3 sequence reads: CASSGADRKSNEQFF. DNA of the CDR3: TGTGCCAGCAGTGGCGCCGATAGGAAAAGTAATGAGCAGTTCTTC.